This T cell receptor beta chain came from a study of blood T cell repertoires in COVID-19. The overall study: Researchers got acute and convalescent COVID-19 samples from the United States, Italy and Spain.

At least ten counts were recorded for this clone. Assay used: immunoSEQ multiplex PCR; TCRdb lists only in-frame clones, some missing. This sample has over 200,000 clones, with 65% to 85% found just once. CDR3 length: 10 amino acids. Germline V gene sequence: CDR1 MNHEY, CDR2 SMNVEV (reference sequence). This clonotype was sampled from a woman in her forties or fifties with acute or convalescent COVID-19. The specimen was peripheral blood. This chain connects TRBV27 to TRBJ2-1; 8 positions match TRBD2. This CDR3 reads CAAGVNEQFF. CDR3 in DNA: TGTGCAGCGGGAGTAAATGAGCAGTTCTTC.